Given below is one T cell receptor beta chain in context. This entry comes from a study of blood T cell repertoires in COVID-19. Looking at the study overall: The samples span acute and convalescent COVID-19 from the United States, Italy and Spain. In each case, the material was cDNA or gDNA derived from T cells, B-cell-depleted T cells, or PBMCs.

Study processing details: Researchers report that nucleated cell counts were estimated from reference gene primer amplification. Profiled with immunoSEQ multiplex PCR; TCRdb holds only in-frame clones, not every one. The D gene and trimming were derived from the DNA, and the V and J assignments and clone size from that table. The data show about 170,000 clones, roughly 80% seen once. The sample was peripheral blood. The source of this sequence is a man between 70 and 80 years old with active or convalescent COVID-19.

In DNA form, the CDR3 reads TGTGCCAGCTCACGGGACACCTCCTACGAGCAGTACTTC. This encodes CASSRDTSYEQYF. The chain joins TRBV18 to TRBJ2-7; tentatively, D is TRBD1 (6 bases). CDR3 size: 13 residues. V dropped 4 bases and J dropped 0 bases, with 7 bases sitting between them. Germline V gives CDR1 KGHSH, CDR2 LQKENI.